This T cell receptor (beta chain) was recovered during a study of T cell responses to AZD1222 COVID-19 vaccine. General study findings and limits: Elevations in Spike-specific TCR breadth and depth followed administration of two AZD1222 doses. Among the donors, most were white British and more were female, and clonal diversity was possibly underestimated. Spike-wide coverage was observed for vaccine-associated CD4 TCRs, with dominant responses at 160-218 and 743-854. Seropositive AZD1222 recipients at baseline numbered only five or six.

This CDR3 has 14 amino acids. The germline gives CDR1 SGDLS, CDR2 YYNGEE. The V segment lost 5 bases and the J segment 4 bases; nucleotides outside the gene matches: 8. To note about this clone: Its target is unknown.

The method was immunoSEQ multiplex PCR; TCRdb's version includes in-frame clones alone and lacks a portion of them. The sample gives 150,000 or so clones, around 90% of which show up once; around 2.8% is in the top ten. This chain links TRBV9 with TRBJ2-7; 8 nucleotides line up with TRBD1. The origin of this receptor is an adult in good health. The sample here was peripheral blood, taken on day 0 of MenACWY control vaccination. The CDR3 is CASSFGQGGYEQYF. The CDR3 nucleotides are TGTGCCAGCAGTTTCGGACAGGGTGGTTACGAGCAGTACTTC.